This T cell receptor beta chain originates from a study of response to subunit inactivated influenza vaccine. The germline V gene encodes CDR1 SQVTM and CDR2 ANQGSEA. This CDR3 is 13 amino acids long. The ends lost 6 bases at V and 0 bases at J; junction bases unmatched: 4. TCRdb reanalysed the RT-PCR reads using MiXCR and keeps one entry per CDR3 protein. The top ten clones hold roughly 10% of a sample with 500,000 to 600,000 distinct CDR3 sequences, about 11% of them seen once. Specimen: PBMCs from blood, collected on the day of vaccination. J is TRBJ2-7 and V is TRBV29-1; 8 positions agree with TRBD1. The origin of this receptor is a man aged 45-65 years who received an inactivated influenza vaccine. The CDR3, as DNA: TGCAGCGTCCGGACAGGGTCCTCCTACGAGCAGTACTTC. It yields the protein CSVRTGSSYEQYF.